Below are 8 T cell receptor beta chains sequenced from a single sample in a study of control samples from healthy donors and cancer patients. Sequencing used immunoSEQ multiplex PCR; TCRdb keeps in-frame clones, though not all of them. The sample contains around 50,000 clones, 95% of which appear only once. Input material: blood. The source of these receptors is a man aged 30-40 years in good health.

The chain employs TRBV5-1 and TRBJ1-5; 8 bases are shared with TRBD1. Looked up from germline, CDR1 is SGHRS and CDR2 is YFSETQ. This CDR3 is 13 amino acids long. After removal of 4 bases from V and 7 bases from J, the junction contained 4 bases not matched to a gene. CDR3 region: CASSDRGGQPQHF. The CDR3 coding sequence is TGCGCCAGCAGCGACAGGGGTGGACAGCCCCAGCATTTT.

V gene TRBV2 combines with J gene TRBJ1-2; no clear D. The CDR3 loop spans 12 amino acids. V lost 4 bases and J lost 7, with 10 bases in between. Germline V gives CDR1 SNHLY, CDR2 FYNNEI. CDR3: CASSVQKGGYTF. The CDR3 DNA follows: TGTGCCAGCAGTGTACAGAAGGGTGGCTACACCTTC.

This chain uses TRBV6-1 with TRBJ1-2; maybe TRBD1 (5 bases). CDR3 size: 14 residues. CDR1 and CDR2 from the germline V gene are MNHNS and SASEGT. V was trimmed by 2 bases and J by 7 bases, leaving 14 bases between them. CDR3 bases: TGTGCCAGCAGTGAATGGGGGAGGGGAAGTGGCTACACCTTC. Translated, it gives CASSEWGRGSGYTF.

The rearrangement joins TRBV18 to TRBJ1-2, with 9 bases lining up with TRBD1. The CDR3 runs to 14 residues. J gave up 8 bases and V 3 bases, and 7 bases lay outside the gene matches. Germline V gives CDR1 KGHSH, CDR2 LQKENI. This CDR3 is CASSPQSGQGGYTF. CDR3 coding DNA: TGTGCCAGCTCACCTCAATCGGGACAGGGCGGCTACACCTTC.

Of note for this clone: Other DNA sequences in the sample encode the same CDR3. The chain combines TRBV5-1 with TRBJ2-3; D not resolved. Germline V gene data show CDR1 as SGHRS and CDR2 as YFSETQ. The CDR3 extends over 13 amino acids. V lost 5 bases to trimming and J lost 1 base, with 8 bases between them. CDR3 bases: TGCGCCAGCAGTTTAGGTGGCACAGATACGCAGTATTTT. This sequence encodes CASSLGGTDTQYF.

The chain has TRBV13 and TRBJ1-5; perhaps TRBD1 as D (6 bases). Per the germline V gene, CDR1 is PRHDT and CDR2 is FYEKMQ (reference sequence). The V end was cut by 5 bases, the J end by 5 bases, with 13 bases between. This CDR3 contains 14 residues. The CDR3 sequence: CASSVQGPHQPQHF. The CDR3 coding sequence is TGTGCCAGCAGCGTACAGGGACCTCATCAGCCCCAGCATTTT.

The CDR3 bases are TGCGCCAGCAGCTCCACTAGCTACAATGAGCAGTTCTTC. It codes for CASSSTSYNEQFF. The chain is built from TRBV5-1 and TRBJ2-1; a weak D match, TRBD2 (5 bases). This CDR3 comprises 13 residues. V was cut by 3 bases and J by 3 bases, with 7 bases left in between. Germline CDR1 reads SGHRS; CDR2 reads YFSETQ.

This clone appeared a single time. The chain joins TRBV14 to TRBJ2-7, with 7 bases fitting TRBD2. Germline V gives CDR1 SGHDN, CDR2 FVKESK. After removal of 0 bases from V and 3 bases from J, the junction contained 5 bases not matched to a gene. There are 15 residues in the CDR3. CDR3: CASSQDRLAVYEQYF. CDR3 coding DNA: TGTGCCAGCAGCCAAGATCGGCTAGCGGTCTACGAGCAGTACTTC.